The text below deals with one TCR beta chain. This sample is drawn from a study of patients and donors after allogeneic stem cell transplantation. MiXCR was run by TCRdb on the RT-PCR reads, yielding one entry per CDR3 protein. This sample has approximately 200,000 distinct CDR3 sequences; roughly two fifths occur once, and the top ten carry 25% to 35%. The CDR3 has 10 amino acids. Per germline, CDR1 SQVTM and CDR2 ANQGSEA. V was clipped by 3 bases and J by 3 bases, with 2 bases between them. The source material was blood, either unsorted or a sorted T cell fraction (not recorded which). The receptor was isolated from a human donor who was either an allogeneic HSCT recipient or a stem cell or donor lymphocyte infusion donor (not recorded which). It is not recorded whose cells these are; they may come from a transplant donor. The V and J genes are TRBV29-1 and TRBJ2-5; D uncertain. The CDR3 bases are TGCAGCGTTGACAAAGAGACCCAGTACTTC. Protein product: CSVDKETQYF.